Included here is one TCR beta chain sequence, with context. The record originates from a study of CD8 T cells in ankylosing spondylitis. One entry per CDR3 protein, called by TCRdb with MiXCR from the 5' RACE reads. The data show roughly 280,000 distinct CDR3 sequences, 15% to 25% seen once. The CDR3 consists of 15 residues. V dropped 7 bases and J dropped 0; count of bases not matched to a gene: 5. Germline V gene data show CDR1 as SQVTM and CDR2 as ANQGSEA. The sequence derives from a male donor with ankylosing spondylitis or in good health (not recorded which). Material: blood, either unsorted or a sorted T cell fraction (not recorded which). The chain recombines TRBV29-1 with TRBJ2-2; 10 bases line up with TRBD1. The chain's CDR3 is CSAATGGSNTGELFF. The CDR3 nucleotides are TGCAGCGCCGCGACAGGGGGCTCGAACACCGGGGAGCTGTTTTTT.